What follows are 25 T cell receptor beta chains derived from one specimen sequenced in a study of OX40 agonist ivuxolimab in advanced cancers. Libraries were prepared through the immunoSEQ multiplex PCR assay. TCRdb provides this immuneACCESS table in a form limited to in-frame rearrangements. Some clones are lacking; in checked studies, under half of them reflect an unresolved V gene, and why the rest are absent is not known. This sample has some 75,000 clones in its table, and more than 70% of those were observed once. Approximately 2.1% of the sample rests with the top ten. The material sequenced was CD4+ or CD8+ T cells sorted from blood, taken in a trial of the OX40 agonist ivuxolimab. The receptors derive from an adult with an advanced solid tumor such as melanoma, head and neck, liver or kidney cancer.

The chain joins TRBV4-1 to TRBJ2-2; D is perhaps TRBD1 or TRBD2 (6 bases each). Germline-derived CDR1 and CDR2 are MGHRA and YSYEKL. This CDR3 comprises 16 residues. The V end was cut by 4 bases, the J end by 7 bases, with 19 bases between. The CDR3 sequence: CASSPQGWRAGGELFF. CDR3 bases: TGCGCCAGCAGCCCCCAGGGGTGGAGGGCGGGCGGGGAGCTGTTTTTT.

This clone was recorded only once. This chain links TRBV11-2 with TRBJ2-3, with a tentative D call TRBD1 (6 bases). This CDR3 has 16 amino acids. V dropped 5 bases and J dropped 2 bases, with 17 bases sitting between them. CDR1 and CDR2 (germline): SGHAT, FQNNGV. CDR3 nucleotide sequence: TGTGCCAGCAGCCCCTCGGGACAAATGCTCACAGATACGCAGTATTTT. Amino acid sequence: CASSPSGQMLTDTQYF.

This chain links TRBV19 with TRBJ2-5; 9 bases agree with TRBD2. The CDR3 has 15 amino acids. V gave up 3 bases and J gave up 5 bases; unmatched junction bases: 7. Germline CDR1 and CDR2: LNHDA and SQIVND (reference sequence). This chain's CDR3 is CASSMSSGRRETQYF. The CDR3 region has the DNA TGTGCCAGTAGTATGTCCAGCGGGAGGAGGGAGACCCAGTACTTC.

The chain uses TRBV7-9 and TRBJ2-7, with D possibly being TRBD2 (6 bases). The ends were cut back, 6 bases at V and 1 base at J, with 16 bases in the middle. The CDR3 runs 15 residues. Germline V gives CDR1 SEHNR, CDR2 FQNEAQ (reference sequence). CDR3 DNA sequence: TGTGCCAGCAGACTTACAACCGGGAGATCCTACGAGCAGTACTTC. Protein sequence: CASRLTTGRSYEQYF. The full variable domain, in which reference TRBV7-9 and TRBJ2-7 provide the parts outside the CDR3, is DTGVSQNPRHKITKRGQNVTFRCDPISEHNRLYWYRQTLGQGPEFLTYFQNEAQLEKSRLLSDRFSAERPKGSFSTLEIQRTEQGDSAMYLCASRLTTGRSYEQYFGPGTRLTVT.

CDR3 DNA sequence: TGTGCCAGCTCACCTGGGACAGACTATGGCTACACCTTC. Protein product: CASSPGTDYGYTF. V usage is TRBV18 and J usage is TRBJ1-2; TRBD1 aligns across 7 bases. The CDR3 extends over 13 amino acids. The V segment lost 3 bases and the J segment 3 bases; nucleotides outside the gene matches: 1. The germline V gene encodes CDR1 KGHSH and CDR2 LQKENI.

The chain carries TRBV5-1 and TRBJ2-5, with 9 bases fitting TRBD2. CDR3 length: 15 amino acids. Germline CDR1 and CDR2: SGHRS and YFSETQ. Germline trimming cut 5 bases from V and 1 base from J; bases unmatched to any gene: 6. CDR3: CASRSLAGTQETQYF. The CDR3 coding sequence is TGCGCCAGCAGATCTCTAGCGGGAACCCAAGAGACCCAGTACTTC.

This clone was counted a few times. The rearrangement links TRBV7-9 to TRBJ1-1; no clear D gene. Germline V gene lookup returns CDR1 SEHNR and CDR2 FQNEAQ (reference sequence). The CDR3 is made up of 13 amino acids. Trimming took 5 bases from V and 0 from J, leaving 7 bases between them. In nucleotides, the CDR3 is TGTGCCAGCAGCGCGCAGATGAACACTGAAGCTTTCTTT. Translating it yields CASSAQMNTEAFF.

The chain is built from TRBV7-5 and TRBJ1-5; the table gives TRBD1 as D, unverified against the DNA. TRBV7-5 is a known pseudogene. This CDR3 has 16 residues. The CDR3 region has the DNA TGTGCCAGAAGCGACTCCAGACAGGGGTATAATCAGCCCCAGCATTTT. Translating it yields CARSDSRQGYNQPQHF.

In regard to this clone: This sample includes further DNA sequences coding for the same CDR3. For the CDR3, the DNA is TGTGCCAGCAGCCAAGATCGGCGGATCACAGATACGCAGTATTTT. Translation gives CASSQDRRITDTQYF. The chain links TRBV4-2 to TRBJ2-3; D is unresolved. Germline V lookup: CDR1 LGHNA, CDR2 YNFKEQ. CDR3 length: 15 amino acids. V was cut by 0 bases and J by 2 bases, with 9 bases left in between.

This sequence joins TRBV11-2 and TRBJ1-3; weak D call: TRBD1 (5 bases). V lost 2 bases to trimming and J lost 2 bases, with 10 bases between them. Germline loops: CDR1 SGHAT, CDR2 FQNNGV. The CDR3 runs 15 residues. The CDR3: CASSLHRNAGNTIYF. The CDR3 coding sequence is TGTGCCAGCAGCTTACACAGGAACGCTGGAAACACCATATATTTT.

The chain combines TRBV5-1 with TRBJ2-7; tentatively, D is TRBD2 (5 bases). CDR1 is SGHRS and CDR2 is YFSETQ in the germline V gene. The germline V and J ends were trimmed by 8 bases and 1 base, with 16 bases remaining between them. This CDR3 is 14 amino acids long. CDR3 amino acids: CASRTLSGSYEQYF. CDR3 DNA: TGCGCCAGTCGGACCCTCTCGGGATCCTACGAGCAGTACTTC.

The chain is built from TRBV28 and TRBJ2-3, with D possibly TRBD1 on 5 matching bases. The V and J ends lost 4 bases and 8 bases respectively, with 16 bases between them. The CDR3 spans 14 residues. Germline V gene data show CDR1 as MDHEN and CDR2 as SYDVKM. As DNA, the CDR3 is TGTGCCAGCAGTTATGGGGCAGGGATGGGTACGCAGTATTTT. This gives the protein CASSYGAGMGTQYF.

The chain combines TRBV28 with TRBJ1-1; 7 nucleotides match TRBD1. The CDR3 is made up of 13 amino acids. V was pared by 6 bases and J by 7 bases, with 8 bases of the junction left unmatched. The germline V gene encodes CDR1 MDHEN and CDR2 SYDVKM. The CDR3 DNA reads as TGTGCCAGCAGCACCGACAGGGTGAATGAAGCTTTCTTT. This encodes CASSTDRVNEAFF.

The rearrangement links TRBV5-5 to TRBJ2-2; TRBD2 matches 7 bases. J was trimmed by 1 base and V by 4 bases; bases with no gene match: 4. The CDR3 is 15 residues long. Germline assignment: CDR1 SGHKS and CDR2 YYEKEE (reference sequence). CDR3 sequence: CASSPAGVNTGELFF. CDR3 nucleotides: TGTGCCAGCAGCCCCGCGGGAGTGAACACCGGGGAGCTGTTTTTT.

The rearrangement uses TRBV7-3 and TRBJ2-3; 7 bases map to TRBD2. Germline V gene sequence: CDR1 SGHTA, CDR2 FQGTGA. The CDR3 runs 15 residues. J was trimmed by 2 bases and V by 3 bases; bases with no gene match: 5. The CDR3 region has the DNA TGTGCCAGCAGCTTCCGGAGCGGGAACACAGATACGCAGTATTTT. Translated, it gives CASSFRSGNTDTQYF.

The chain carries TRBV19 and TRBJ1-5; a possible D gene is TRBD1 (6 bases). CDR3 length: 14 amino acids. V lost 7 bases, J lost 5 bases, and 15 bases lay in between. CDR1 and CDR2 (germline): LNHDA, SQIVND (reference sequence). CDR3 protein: CASKLRGEDQPQHF. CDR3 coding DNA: TGTGCCAGTAAACTAAGGGGGGAAGATCAGCCCCAGCATTTT.

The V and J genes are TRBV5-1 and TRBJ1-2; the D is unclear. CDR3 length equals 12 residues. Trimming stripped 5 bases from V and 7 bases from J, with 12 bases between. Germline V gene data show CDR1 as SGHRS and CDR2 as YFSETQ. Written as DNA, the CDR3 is TGCGCCAGCAGTCCCCGAGGTGGTGGCTACACCTTC. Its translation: CASSPRGGGYTF.

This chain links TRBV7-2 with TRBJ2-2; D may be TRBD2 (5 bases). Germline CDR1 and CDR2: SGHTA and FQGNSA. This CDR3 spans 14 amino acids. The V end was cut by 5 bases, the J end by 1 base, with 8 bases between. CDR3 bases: TGTGCCAGCAGCCGCGGGCGGAACACCGGGGAGCTGTTTTTT. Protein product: CASSRGRNTGELFF. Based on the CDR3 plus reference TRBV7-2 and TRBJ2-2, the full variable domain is GAGVSQSPSNKVTEKGKDVELRCDPISGHTALYWYRQSLGQGLEFLIYFQGNSAPDKSGLPSDRFSAERTGGSVSTLTIQRTQQEDSAVYLCASSRGRNTGELFFGEGSRLTVL.

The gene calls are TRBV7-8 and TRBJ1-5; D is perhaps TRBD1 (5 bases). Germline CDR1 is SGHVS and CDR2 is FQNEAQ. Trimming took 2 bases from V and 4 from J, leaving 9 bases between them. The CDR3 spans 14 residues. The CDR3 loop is CASSLQGRNQPQHF. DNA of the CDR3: TGTGCCAGCAGCTTACAGGGTCGAAATCAGCCCCAGCATTTT.

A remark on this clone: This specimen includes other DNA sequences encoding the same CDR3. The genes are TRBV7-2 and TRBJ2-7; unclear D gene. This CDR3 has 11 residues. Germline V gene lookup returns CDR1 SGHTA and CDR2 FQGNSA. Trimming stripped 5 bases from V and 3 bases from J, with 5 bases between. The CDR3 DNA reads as TGTGCCAGCAGCCTAATCTACGAGCAGTACTTC. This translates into CASSLIYEQYF.

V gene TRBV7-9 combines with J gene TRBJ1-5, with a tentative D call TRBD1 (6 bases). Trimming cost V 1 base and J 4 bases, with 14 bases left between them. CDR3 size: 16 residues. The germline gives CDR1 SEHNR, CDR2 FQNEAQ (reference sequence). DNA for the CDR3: TGTGCCAGCAGCTTAGACATGGGCACAGGGAATCAGCCCCAGCATTTT. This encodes CASSLDMGTGNQPQHF.

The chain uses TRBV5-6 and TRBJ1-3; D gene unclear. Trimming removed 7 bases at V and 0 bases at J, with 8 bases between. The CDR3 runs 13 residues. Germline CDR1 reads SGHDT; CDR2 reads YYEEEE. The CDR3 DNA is TGTGCCAGCGGAGCGGCCTCTGGAAACACCATATATTTT. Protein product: CASGAASGNTIYF.

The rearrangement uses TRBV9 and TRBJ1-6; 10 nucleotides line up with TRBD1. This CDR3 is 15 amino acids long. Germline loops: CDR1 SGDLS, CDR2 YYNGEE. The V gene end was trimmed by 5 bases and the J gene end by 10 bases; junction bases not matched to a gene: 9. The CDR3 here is CASRLGQGVESPLHF. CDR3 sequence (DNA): TGTGCCAGCAGACTTGGACAGGGGGTAGAATCACCCCTCCACTTT. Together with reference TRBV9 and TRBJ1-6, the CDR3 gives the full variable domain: DSGVTQTPKHLITATGQRVTLRCSPRSGDLSVYWYQQSLDQGLQFLIQYYNGEERAKGNILERFSAQQFPDLHSELNLSSLELGDSALYFCASRLGQGVESPLHFGNGTRLTVT.

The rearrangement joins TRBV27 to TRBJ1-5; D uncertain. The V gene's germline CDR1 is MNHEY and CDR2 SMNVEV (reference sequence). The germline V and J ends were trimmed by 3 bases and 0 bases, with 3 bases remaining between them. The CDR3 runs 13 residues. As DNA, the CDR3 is TGTGCCAGCAGTTTGTCTAGCAATCAGCCCCAGCATTTT. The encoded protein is CASSLSSNQPQHF.

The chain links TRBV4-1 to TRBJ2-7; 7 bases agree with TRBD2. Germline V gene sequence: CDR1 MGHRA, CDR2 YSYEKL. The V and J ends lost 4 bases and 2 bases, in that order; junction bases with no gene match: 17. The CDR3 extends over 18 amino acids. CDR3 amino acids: CASSPSYTSAQGAYEQYF. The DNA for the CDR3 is TGCGCCAGCAGCCCCAGCTATACTAGCGCCCAAGGGGCCTACGAGCAGTACTTC.